The 17 T cell receptor beta chains presented below share a single source sample, sequenced in a study of blood T cell repertoires in COVID-19. The repertoire was sequenced with immunoSEQ multiplex PCR; TCRdb's copy has only in-frame clones and lacks some. The sample includes roughly 430,000 clones, roughly 88% of them seen just once. The sample comprised PBMCs or T cells enriched from blood (not recorded which). These receptors were collected from a woman aged 18-30 years who had been exposed to COVID-19.

V and J are TRBV28 and TRBJ1-2; the D gene is possibly TRBD1 (6 bases). V was clipped by 4 bases and J by 8 bases, with 14 bases between them. The CDR3 has 13 residues. Germline CDR1 is MDHEN and CDR2 is SYDVKM. CDR3: CASSSPDRHGYTF. The CDR3 DNA reads TGTGCCAGCAGTTCCCCAGACAGGCACGGCTACACCTTC.

The CDR3 is CASSLAQGALGYTF. Here the CDR3 DNA reads TGTGCCAGCAGCTTAGCGCAGGGTGCCTTGGGCTACACCTTC. This chain uses TRBV7-9 with TRBJ1-2; D may be TRBD1 (5 bases). Germline CDR1 and CDR2: SEHNR and FQNEAQ (reference sequence). Trimming stripped 0 bases from V and 8 bases from J, with 13 bases between. This CDR3 region has 14 residues.

The chain couples TRBV2 to TRBJ2-7, with TRBD1 matching 7 bases. Germline V gene sequence: CDR1 SNHLY, CDR2 FYNNEI. CDR3 length: 14 amino acids. Germline trimming cut 4 bases from V and 0 bases from J; bases unmatched to any gene: 3. Here the CDR3 reads CASSGRDSSYEQYF. In DNA, the CDR3 is TGTGCCAGCAGTGGAAGGGACAGCTCCTACGAGCAGTACTTC. Filled out from reference TRBV2 and TRBJ2-7, the complete variable domain reads EPEVTQTPSHQVTQMGQEVILRCVPISNHLYFYWYRQILGQKVEFLVSFYNNEISEKSEIFDDQFSVERPDGSNFTLKIRSTKLEDSAMYFCASSGRDSSYEQYFGPGTRLTVT.

This chain connects TRBV12-3 or TRBV12-4 to TRBJ2-1, with D uncertain. The CDR3 spans 12 residues. V lost 5 bases to trimming and J lost 4 bases, with 6 bases between them. As DNA, the CDR3 is TGTGCCAGCAGTACAAGTTACAATGAGCAGTTCTTC. It translates to CASSTSYNEQFF.

This clone was observed a few times. V is TRBV5-3 and J is TRBJ2-7, with TRBD1 identical over 10 bases. TRBV5-3 is noted as an ORF with a role that remains uncertain. The CDR3 is 16 residues long. The V and J ends lost 6 bases and 5 bases, in that order; junction bases with no gene match: 14. The CDR3 protein is CARTESPGQGVNEQYF. In DNA, the CDR3 is TGTGCCAGAACCGAAAGTCCCGGACAGGGGGTCAACGAGCAGTACTTC.

This chain links TRBV11-2 with TRBJ2-3, with no clear D. The V and J ends lost 2 bases and 1 base respectively, with 10 bases between them. The V gene's germline CDR1 is SGHAT and CDR2 FQNNGV. The CDR3 consists of 15 residues. CDR3 loop: CASSLFSAGTDTQYF. The CDR3 DNA reads as TGTGCCAGCAGCTTATTTTCCGCGGGCACAGATACGCAGTATTTT.

The rearrangement joins TRBV19 to TRBJ2-7; 7 bases align to TRBD2. Germline lookup yields CDR1 LNHDA and CDR2 SQIVND (reference sequence). V lost 5 bases, J lost 6 bases, and 7 bases stayed unmatched. CDR3 length: 13 residues. CDR3 loop: CASSLGEGFEQYF. CDR3 DNA: TGTGCCAGTAGTTTGGGGGAGGGCTTCGAGCAGTACTTC. Using reference TRBV19 and TRBJ2-7 for the parts outside the CDR3, the full variable domain is DGGITQSPKYLFRKEGQNVTLSCEQNLNHDAMYWYRQDPGQGLRLIYYSQIVNDFQKGDIAEGYSVSREKKESFPLTVTSAQKNPTAFYLCASSLGEGFEQYFGPGTRLTVT.

The chain employs TRBV4-2 and TRBJ1-4, with D tentatively TRBD1 (5 bases). Trimming removed 0 bases at V and 7 bases at J, with 12 bases between. The CDR3 length is 15 residues. Germline V CDR1 and CDR2: LGHNA, YNFKEQ. The CDR3: CASSQDQGPGEKLFF. In DNA form, the CDR3 reads TGTGCCAGCAGCCAAGATCAGGGTCCGGGTGAAAAACTGTTTTTT.

This clone was detected only a few times. This chain joins TRBV28 and TRBJ1-6, with 9 nucleotides matching TRBD1. V trimming: 6 bases; J trimming: 14 bases; junction bases outside the gene matches: 17. The germline V gene encodes CDR1 MDHEN and CDR2 SYDVKM. The CDR3 is 16 amino acids. The CDR3 DNA is TGTGCCAGCAGAGAAGACGAGACAGGGGGACACGTAACCCTCCACTTT. Encoded protein: CASREDETGGHVTLHF.

This chain links TRBV2 with TRBJ2-5; 7 bases are a match to TRBD1. Germline V lookup: CDR1 SNHLY, CDR2 FYNNEI. With 4 bases clipped from V and 5 bases from J, the junction kept 7 bases outside the gene matches. This CDR3 has 14 residues. Written as DNA, the CDR3 is TGTGCCAGCAGTGGACAGGGCTTGCGGGAGACCCAGTACTTC. Protein: CASSGQGLRETQYF.

The CDR3 DNA sequence: TGTGCAAGTCGCTTAGCGCCTCGGGACAGGGGAGCCGAGCAGTACTTC. It codes for CASRLAPRDRGAEQYF. The chain couples TRBV12-2 to TRBJ2-7; TRBD1, the table's D call, was not compared with the DNA. TRBV12-2 is noted as a pseudogene. This CDR3 has 16 amino acids.

The chain has TRBV5-6 and TRBJ1-2; 8 bases are a match to TRBD1. Germline lookup yields CDR1 SGHDT and CDR2 YYEEEE. The CDR3 has 15 residues. Unmatched junction bases numbered 9, after V lost 4 bases and J lost 4 bases. The CDR3 sequence is CASSLGQGGIYGYTF. CDR3 nucleotide sequence: TGTGCCAGCAGCCTCGGACAGGGAGGAATCTATGGCTACACCTTC.

The chain couples TRBV5-1 to TRBJ1-4, with TRBD1 as a possible D gene (6 bases). Per the germline V gene, CDR1 is SGHRS and CDR2 is YFSETQ. CDR3 length: 14 amino acids. V lost 9 bases and J lost 5, with 17 bases in between. The CDR3 sequence is CATRPGQTNEKLFF. The CDR3 DNA reads as TGCGCCACCAGGCCCGGACAGACAAATGAAAAACTGTTTTTT.

The genes are TRBV18 and TRBJ1-2; no firm D call. V gave up 4 bases and J gave up 3 bases, with 18 bases separating them. In germline, CDR1 is KGHSH, CDR2 LQKENI. CDR3 length equals 16 residues. The CDR3 region is CASSRHRLRRDYGYTF. As DNA, the CDR3 is TGTGCCAGCTCACGCCACCGACTCAGGCGGGACTATGGCTACACCTTC.

This chain uses TRBV28 with TRBJ1-5; D is undetermined. Per germline, CDR1 MDHEN and CDR2 SYDVKM. Trimming pared 0 bases from V and 5 bases from J, leaving 8 bases between. CDR3 length: 14 amino acids. CDR3: CASSLWSGDQPQHF. In nucleotides, the CDR3 is TGTGCCAGCAGTTTATGGTCGGGAGATCAGCCCCAGCATTTT.

This clone was seen more than once but under ten times. The chain uses TRBV28 and TRBJ1-3; TRBD1 is a possible D gene (6 bases). Germline V CDR1 and CDR2: MDHEN, SYDVKM. This CDR3 has 14 amino acids. Deletions cut 5 bases from V and 4 bases from J, with 12 bases between. CDR3 residues: CASSLRGFGNTIYF. DNA for the CDR3: TGTGCCAGCAGTCTCAGGGGATTCGGAAACACCATATATTTT. Complete variable domain (other parts from reference TRBV28 and TRBJ1-3): DVKVTQSSRYLVKRTGEKVFLECVQDMDHENMFWYRQDPGLGLRLIYFSYDVKMKEKGDIPEGYSVSREKKERFSLILESASTNQTSMYLCASSLRGFGNTIYFGEGSWLTVV.

This clone appeared a few times. This chain uses TRBV9 with TRBJ1-6; 9 nucleotides match TRBD1. This CDR3 region has 15 residues. CDR1 is SGDLS and CDR2 is YYNGEE in the germline V gene. V was pared by 0 bases and J by 10 bases, with 5 bases of the junction left unmatched. The DNA for the CDR3 is TGTGCCAGCAGCGTAGAGGGACAGGGCCAATCACCCCTCCACTTT. It translates to CASSVEGQGQSPLHF.